The TCR beta chain under discussion was sequenced for a study of shared clonotypes between healthy human individuals. Naive CD8 cells lacked CD45RO, underwent positive selection for CCR7 and left out terminally differentiated effector memory CD45RA+ cells. Profiling relied on immunoSEQ multiplex PCR, and the TCRdb table lists in-frame clones only, not all of them. The repertoire holds nearly 600,000 clones, with 95% to 96% as singletons. Input material: naive CD8+ T cells sorted from blood. The source of this sequence is a woman aged 30 to 39 in good health.

As DNA, the CDR3 is TGTGCCAGCAGCTTAGTAGGTTTTGCGGGAGTGAACACCGGGGAGCTGTTTTTT. It translates to CASSLVGFAGVNTGELFF. The chain carries TRBV7-9 and TRBJ2-2; 7 nucleotides match TRBD2. Germline CDR1 reads SEHNR; CDR2 reads FQNEAQ (reference sequence). CDR3 length equals 18 residues. V dropped 1 base and J dropped 1; count of bases not matched to a gene: 9.